The entry below describes one T cell receptor beta chain. Its antigen remains unidentified. This specimen comes from a study of regulatory T cells in long-lasting Graves disease. Points from the study as a whole: Among the persistent patients, fewer than 3,500 public clonotypes were shared, more than the approximately 1,000 shared among new patients. TRBV28, TRBJ1-2 and TRBJ2-5 were segments that persistent disease favored.

Germline CDR1 and CDR2: DFQATT and SNEGSKA (reference sequence). V was cut by 5 bases and J by 6 bases, with 16 bases left in between. This CDR3 has 13 amino acids. Time point meaning: newly diagnosed GD, antithyroid drugs for less than 3 months. PBMC RNA was the source of the TCR library. Each of the patients was recruited from an endocrinology department situated in Xi'an, China. Researchers made TCR beta libraries by using iRepertoire HTBI primers and running Arm-PCR on CDR3 regions. Original handling: Across the samples, identification revealed 50 to 80 TRBV and 12 to 15 TRBJ segments. Using its own MiXCR run on the multiplex PCR reads, TCRdb lists one record per CDR3 protein. In this record, the V and J calls reflect TCRdb's handling and not the investigators' own analysis. The table shows approximately 250,000 distinct CDR3 sequences, with around 18% occurring only once.

The sequenced sample was peripheral blood mononuclear cells (PBMCs), obtained at new diagnosis, from a patient treated with antithyroid drugs. The V call is TRBV20-1, the J call TRBJ2-5, with D perhaps TRBD2 (6 bases). The TCR was taken from a female donor with Graves disease. CDR3 protein: CSAHSTSSKTQYF. CDR3 DNA: TGCAGTGCTCATTCTACTAGCTCGAAGACCCAGTACTTC.